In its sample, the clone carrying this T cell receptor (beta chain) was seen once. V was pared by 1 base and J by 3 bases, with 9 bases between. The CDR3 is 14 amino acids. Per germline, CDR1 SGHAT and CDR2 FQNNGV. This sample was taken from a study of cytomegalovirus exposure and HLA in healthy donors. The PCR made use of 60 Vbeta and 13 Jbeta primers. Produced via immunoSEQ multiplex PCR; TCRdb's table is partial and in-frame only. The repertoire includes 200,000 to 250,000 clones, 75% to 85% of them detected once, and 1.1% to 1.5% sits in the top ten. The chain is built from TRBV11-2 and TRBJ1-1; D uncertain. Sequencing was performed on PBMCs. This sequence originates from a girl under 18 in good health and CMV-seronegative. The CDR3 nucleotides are TGTGCCAGCAGCTTAGGTCAGGTATACACTGAAGCTTTCTTT. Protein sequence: CASSLGQVYTEAFF.